These 29 T cell receptor beta chains were sequenced from one sample in a study of somatic mutations in cytotoxic T cells in rheumatoid arthritis (dated by TCRdb to the late 2010s). Receptor libraries were prepared by the immunoSEQ multiplex PCR assay. Not all clones reach the TCRdb copy of this immuneACCESS table, which keeps in-frame sequences only. Checked studies attribute under half of the gap to unresolved V genes and leave the rest unexplained. Across this sample there are roughly 15,000 clones, with about 80% seen only once. The ten largest account for approximately 19% of the sample. Sequencing used CD8+ T cells sorted from blood. Receptors were obtained from an adult with rheumatoid arthritis.

The V and J genes are TRBV19 and TRBJ1-5; D is unresolved. The CDR3 runs 15 residues. The germline V gene has CDR1 LNHDA and CDR2 SQIVND (reference sequence). Trimming pared 1 base from V and 2 bases from J, leaving 9 bases between. The CDR3 nucleotides read TGTGCCAGTAGTATAGGCACAAGAGGCAATCAGCCCCAGCATTTT. This sequence encodes CASSIGTRGNQPQHF.

The chain combines TRBV7-9 with TRBJ2-1; D gene unclear. This CDR3 has 15 amino acids. V lost 5 bases and J 0 bases, leaving 11 bases between the germline ends. Germline assignment: CDR1 SEHNR and CDR2 FQNEAQ (reference sequence). The CDR3 sequence: CASSPNIFSYNEQFF. The CDR3 nucleotides are TGTGCCAGCAGCCCAAACATTTTCTCCTACAATGAGCAGTTCTTC. The full variable domain, completed using reference TRBV7-9 and TRBJ2-1, is DTGVSQNPRHKITKRGQNVTFRCDPISEHNRLYWYRQTLGQGPEFLTYFQNEAQLEKSRLLSDRFSAERPKGSFSTLEIQRTEQGDSAMYLCASSPNIFSYNEQFFGPGTRLTVL.

The chain has TRBV30 and TRBJ2-3; TRBD2 matches 14 bases. V lost 7 bases to trimming and J lost 0 bases; unmatched junction nucleotides: 12. The CDR3 length is 18 residues. Germline CDR1 reads GTSNPN; CDR2 reads SVGIG (reference sequence). The DNA of the CDR3 is TGTGCCTCCCCAAGGGGACTAGCGGGAGTATCGAGCACAGATACGCAGTATTTT. Translating gives CASPRGLAGVSSTDTQYF.

This clone has a handful of counts. The CDR3 bases are TGTGCCAGTAGTATCGCGGGGATTTGGGCTATGAACACTGAAGCTTTCTTT. Translation gives CASSIAGIWAMNTEAFF. The rearrangement uses TRBV19 and TRBJ1-1, with D hard to call. The CDR3 covers 17 residues. V lost 3 bases and J lost 0, with 17 bases in between. The germline V gene encodes CDR1 LNHDA and CDR2 SQIVND (reference sequence).

The chain combines TRBV13 with TRBJ1-1; no firm D call. V was trimmed by 0 bases and J by 1 base, leaving 15 bases between them. The CDR3 extends over 17 amino acids. From germline, CDR1 is PRHDT and CDR2 FYEKMQ (reference sequence). The CDR3 loop is CASSLGQLRSPNTEAFF. The CDR3 DNA sequence: TGTGCCAGCAGCTTAGGCCAACTGCGCTCCCCGAACACTGAAGCTTTCTTT.

J is TRBJ2-7 and V is TRBV19; D is unclear. The CDR3 is made up of 11 amino acids. The V gene lost 5 bases and the J gene lost 5 bases, with 7 bases spanning the gap. Germline loops: CDR1 LNHDA, CDR2 SQIVND (reference sequence). The CDR3 protein is CASSLGNEQYF. The CDR3 DNA is TGTGCCAGTAGTCTTGGCAACGAGCAGTACTTC.

The V gene is TRBV20-1, the J gene TRBJ1-1; D is undetermined. The CDR3 has 10 amino acids. Germline CDR1 reads DFQATT; CDR2 reads SNEGSKA (reference sequence). The V gene lost 5 bases and the J gene lost 6 bases, with 7 bases spanning the gap. This CDR3 reads CSARGSEAFF. The CDR3 DNA reads as TGCAGTGCTCGAGGGTCTGAAGCTTTCTTT.

This clone was detected only a few times. The rearrangement uses TRBV6-5 and TRBJ1-1, with D maybe TRBD1 (6 bases). Germline assignment: CDR1 MNHEY and CDR2 SVGAGI. Trimming removed 0 bases at V and 0 bases at J, with 11 bases between. This CDR3 contains 16 residues. The CDR3 DNA reads as TGTGCCAGCAGTTACTCAGCGGGGGCTTTGAACACTGAAGCTTTCTTT. Its protein product is CASSYSAGALNTEAFF.

In its sample, this clone was seen a few times. The V call is TRBV9, the J call TRBJ2-1; 9 nucleotides match TRBD1. The CDR3 loop spans 18 amino acids. Germline V gene lookup returns CDR1 SGDLS and CDR2 YYNGEE. Losses at the gene ends were 3 bases for V and 1 base for J; bases not matched to a gene: 11. CDR3 residues: CASSANRQGGLSYNEQFF. In DNA form, the CDR3 reads TGTGCCAGCAGCGCGAACCGACAGGGGGGACTATCCTACAATGAGCAGTTCTTC.

This chain connects TRBV12-5 to TRBJ2-7, with TRBD2 matching over 7 bases. The CDR3 totals 16 residues. Trimming removed 2 bases from V and 0 bases from J; junction bases left unmatched: 7. Per germline, CDR1 LGHNT and CDR2 FRNRAP. CDR3 in DNA: TGTGCTAGTGGTTTGTCCCTAGCGGTTCCCTCCTACGAGCAGTACTTC. It codes for CASGLSLAVPSYEQYF.

The chain carries TRBV5-1 and TRBJ2-3; 9 bases line up with TRBD2. The trim removed 0 bases at V and 7 bases at J, leaving 9 bases unmatched. CDR3 size: 16 residues. CDR1 is SGHRS, CDR2 YFSETQ, per germline. DNA for the CDR3: TGCGCCAGCAGCTTGGTGGGCGCGGGAGGGCTGAATACGCAGTATTTT. It yields the protein CASSLVGAGGLNTQYF.

The chain's CDR3 is CASSLVAGGPYEQYF. CDR3 DNA sequence: TGTGCCAGCAGCTTAGTAGCGGGAGGGCCCTACGAGCAGTACTTC. This chain uses TRBV7-8 with TRBJ2-7; 11 bases agree with TRBD2. CDR1 is SGHVS, CDR2 FQNEAQ, per germline. This CDR3 contains 15 residues. With V trimmed by 1 base and J by 2 bases, 1 base remained unmatched.

This clone was detected only once. The rearrangement joins TRBV19 to TRBJ2-5; no firm D call. The germline gives CDR1 LNHDA, CDR2 SQIVND (reference sequence). The CDR3 is made up of 14 amino acids. The germline V and J ends were trimmed by 5 bases and 5 bases, with 15 bases remaining between them. The CDR3 DNA follows: TGTGCCAGTAGTCTTAGTTGGAGAAGGGAGACCCAGTACTTC. Encoded protein: CASSLSWRRETQYF.

V gene TRBV4-1 combines with J gene TRBJ2-3; TRBD2 matches at 7 bases. The V gene end was trimmed by 0 bases and the J gene end by 5 bases; junction bases not matched to a gene: 11. The CDR3 consists of 17 residues. Germline assignment: CDR1 MGHRA and CDR2 YSYEKL. The CDR3 here is CASSQEFVGGVQDTQYF. CDR3 sequence (DNA): TGCGCCAGCAGCCAAGAGTTCGTTGGGGGGGTACAAGATACGCAGTATTTT.

V is TRBV6-5 and J is TRBJ2-5; either TRBD1 or TRBD2 may fit D (5 bases each). The CDR3 loop spans 12 amino acids. Per the germline V gene, CDR1 is MNHEY and CDR2 is SVGAGI. Trimming shortened V by 8 bases and J by 2 bases, and 9 bases separated the two germline ends. The CDR3 bases are TGTGCCAGCCAGGGACCTCAAGAGACCCAGTACTTC. Protein product: CASQGPQETQYF.

This chain joins TRBV18 and TRBJ1-1; no definite D call. The V gene's germline CDR1 is KGHSH and CDR2 LQKENI. The CDR3 runs to 14 residues. Trimming shortened V by 0 bases and J by 4 bases, and 9 bases separated the two germline ends. The chain's CDR3 is CASSPPAFATEAFF. CDR3 sequence (DNA): TGTGCCAGCTCACCACCGGCGTTTGCCACTGAAGCTTTCTTT.

Concerning this clone: A read error is likely, as this CDR3 ends without the conserved phenylalanine or tryptophan. It is unclear where the CDR3 begins or ends on the DNA, so no DNA is shown, and the CDR3 is as TCRdb lists it. This chain uses TRBV6-5 with TRBJ2-7; no DNA check was done on the table's D call, TRBD1. The germline CDR1 and CDR2 sequences are MNHEY and SVGAGI. Ends included, the CDR3 has 14 residues. CDR3 sequence: CASSVGTGSLTPYL.

This chain connects TRBV19 to TRBJ1-2, with 12 bases lining up with TRBD1. This CDR3 region has 17 residues. Germline assignment: CDR1 LNHDA and CDR2 SQIVND (reference sequence). V gave up 4 bases and J gave up 2 bases; unmatched junction bases: 8. The CDR3 DNA sequence: TGTGCCAGTAGTAACCGGGACAGGGGGCCCTGGAACTATGGCTACACCTTC. This gives the protein CASSNRDRGPWNYGYTF. Full variable domain (rest looked up from reference TRBV19 and TRBJ1-2): DGGITQSPKYLFRKEGQNVTLSCEQNLNHDAMYWYRQDPGQGLRLIYYSQIVNDFQKGDIAEGYSVSREKKESFPLTVTSAQKNPTAFYLCASSNRDRGPWNYGYTFGSGTRLTVV.

The chain is built from TRBV27 and TRBJ2-1, with TRBD2 matching over 10 bases. The germline CDR1 and CDR2 sequences are MNHEY and SMNVEV (reference sequence). CDR3 length equals 15 residues. J gave up 4 bases and V 5 bases, and 5 bases lay outside the gene matches. Written as DNA, the CDR3 is TGTGCCAGCAGTACTAGCGGGGCGCTTTACAATGAGCAGTTCTTC. Translated, it gives CASSTSGALYNEQFF.

The rearrangement links TRBV11-2 to TRBJ1-4; the D is unclear. The CDR3 is 16 amino acids. Germline assignment: CDR1 SGHAT and CDR2 FQNNGV. V lost 5 bases and J lost 0, with 13 bases in between. The chain's CDR3 is CASSAWTVATNEKLFF. CDR3 sequence (DNA): TGTGCCAGCAGCGCATGGACGGTGGCAACTAATGAAAAACTGTTTTTT.

V and J are TRBV12-5 and TRBJ1-2; 7 bases are shared with TRBD1. Trimming removed 3 bases from V and 2 bases from J; junction bases left unmatched: 6. The CDR3 consists of 15 residues. Per the germline V gene, CDR1 is LGHNT and CDR2 is FRNRAP. The chain's CDR3 is CASGFDLQGNYGYTF. In DNA form, the CDR3 reads TGTGCTAGTGGTTTTGACTTACAGGGGAACTATGGCTACACCTTC. The entire variable domain, with the rest obtained from reference TRBV12-5 and TRBJ1-2, is as follows: DARVTQTPRHKVTEMGQEVTMRCQPILGHNTVFWYRQTMMQGLELLAYFRNRAPLDDSGMPKDRFSAEMPDATLATLKIQPSEPRDSAVYFCASGFDLQGNYGYTFGSGTRLTVV.

Remarks on this clone: The junction differs from germline at one of its ends, possibly a read error. The V call is TRBV7-7, the J call TRBJ2-7; D might be TRBD2 (5 bases). The CDR3 sequence is 15 residues long. Germline V gives CDR1 SSHAT, CDR2 FNYEAQ (reference sequence). The CDR3 sequence: CASSLGPGLSYEQYF. In DNA, the CDR3 is TGTGCTAGCAGCTTAGGTCCGGGATTATCCTACGAGCAGTACTTC. The whole variable domain, filled in from reference TRBV7-7 and TRBJ2-7, reads GAGVSQSPRYKVTKRGQDVTLRCDPISSHATLYWYQQALGQGPEFLTYFNYEAQPDKSGLPSDRFSAERPEGSISTLTIQRTEQRDSAMYRCASSLGPGLSYEQYFGPGTRLTVT.

The chain joins TRBV28 to TRBJ1-1; D is uncertain. The germline V gene has CDR1 MDHEN and CDR2 SYDVKM. Trimming left V 11 bases short and J 6 bases short, with 16 bases between. The CDR3 totals 12 residues. Here the CDR3 reads CASSGLGAEAFF. In DNA, the CDR3 is TGTGCCTCCTCAGGTCTTGGGGCTGAAGCTTTCTTT.

The V gene is TRBV5-6, the J gene TRBJ2-7; the D call may be TRBD1 or TRBD2 (5 bases each). CDR1 is SGHDT and CDR2 is YYEEEE in the germline V gene. CDR3 size: 13 residues. V lost 4 bases and J 6 bases, leaving 14 bases between the germline ends. CDR3 in DNA: TGTGCCAGCAGCCACGGGACGGCCGGCGAGCAGTACTTC. It translates to CASSHGTAGEQYF.

This chain links TRBV6-5 with TRBJ1-1; 12 nucleotides line up with TRBD1. V was pared by 5 bases and J by 8 bases, with 6 bases of the junction left unmatched. This CDR3 region has 14 residues. From germline, CDR1 is MNHEY and CDR2 SVGAGI. The CDR3 sequence is CASSDRDRGPEAFF. The CDR3, as DNA: TGTGCCAGCAGTGACCGGGACAGGGGGCCAGAAGCTTTCTTT.

The chain recombines TRBV7-9 with TRBJ2-3, with TRBD2 matching 11 bases. The CDR3 length is 17 residues. Trimming took 4 bases from V and 2 from J; bases not matched to a gene: 8. Germline assignment: CDR1 SEHNR and CDR2 FQNEAQ (reference sequence). The CDR3 sequence: CASSSPLAGGNTDTQYF. The CDR3 DNA follows: TGTGCCAGCAGCTCCCCTCTAGCGGGAGGAAACACAGATACGCAGTATTTT. The entire variable domain, with the rest obtained from reference TRBV7-9 and TRBJ2-3, is as follows: DTGVSQNPRHKITKRGQNVTFRCDPISEHNRLYWYRQTLGQGPEFLTYFQNEAQLEKSRLLSDRFSAERPKGSFSTLEIQRTEQGDSAMYLCASSSPLAGGNTDTQYFGPGTRLTVL.

The gene calls are TRBV11-2 and TRBJ2-7; D gene unclear. Germline values: CDR1 SGHAT, CDR2 FQNNGV. Between the trimmed V and J ends, which lost 1 base and 3 bases, there was a span of 7 bases. This CDR3 has 13 residues. CDR3 sequence (DNA): TGTGCCAGCAGCTTAGCCCGATACTACGAGCAGTACTTC. This encodes CASSLARYYEQYF.

This clone was detected a few times. The J gene is TRBJ2-7, the V gene TRBV12-2. TRBV12-2 is described as a pseudogene. The CDR3 length is 16 residues. The CDR3 coding sequence is TGTGCAAGTCGAACAGACCACGGGTTCTCGGAGAACGAGCAGTACTTC. Translated, it gives CASRTDHGFSENEQYF.

To note about this clone: The junction departs from the called germline gene at one end, perhaps through a read error. The rearrangement uses TRBV6-1 and TRBJ2-1; D is uncertain. This CDR3 spans 13 amino acids. Germline V CDR1 and CDR2: MNHNS, SASEGT. CDR3 loop: CASIRLGYSEQFF. CDR3 sequence (DNA): TGTGCCAGCATTCGGTTAGGTTACAGTGAGCAGTTCTTC.